This section outlines one TCR beta chain sequence together with its context. Its antigen is unidentified. V shed 1 base, J shed 6 bases, and the junction held 3 bases outside the gene matches. The CDR3 runs 15 residues. The germline gives CDR1 SGHRS, CDR2 YFSETQ. The data were taken from a study of T cell responses to AZD1222 COVID-19 vaccine. Clones were read by immunoSEQ multiplex PCR, and TCRdb kept only the in-frame ones, dropping some. The data show 150,000 to 200,000 clones, around 95% seen once. Regarding the study as a whole: After two AZD1222 doses, spike-specific TCR breadth and depth rose versus day 0.

This sequence joins TRBV5-1 and TRBJ2-1; 11 nucleotides align to TRBD2. The sample here was peripheral blood, taken on day 0 of AZD1222 vaccination. The receptor was isolated from an adult in good health. For the CDR3, the DNA is TGCGCCAGCAGCTTGTCTAGCGGGAGGCCCAATGAGCAGTTCTTC. Translating gives CASSLSSGRPNEQFF.